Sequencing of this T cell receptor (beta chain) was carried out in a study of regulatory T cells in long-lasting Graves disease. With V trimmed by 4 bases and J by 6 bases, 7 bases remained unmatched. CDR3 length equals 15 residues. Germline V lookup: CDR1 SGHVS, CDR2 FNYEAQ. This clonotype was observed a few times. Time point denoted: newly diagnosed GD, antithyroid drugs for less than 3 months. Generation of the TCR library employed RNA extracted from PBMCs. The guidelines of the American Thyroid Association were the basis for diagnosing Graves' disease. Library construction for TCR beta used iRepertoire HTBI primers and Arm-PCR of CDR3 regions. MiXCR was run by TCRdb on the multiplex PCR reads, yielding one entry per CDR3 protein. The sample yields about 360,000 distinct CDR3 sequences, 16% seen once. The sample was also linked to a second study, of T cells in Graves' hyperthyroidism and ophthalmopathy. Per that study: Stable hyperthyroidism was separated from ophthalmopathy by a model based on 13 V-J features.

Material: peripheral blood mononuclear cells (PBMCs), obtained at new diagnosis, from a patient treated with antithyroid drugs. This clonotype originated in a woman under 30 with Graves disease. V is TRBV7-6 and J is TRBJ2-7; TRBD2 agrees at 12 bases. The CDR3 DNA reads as TGTGCCAGCAGCTCCCGACTAGCGGGAGTCGCCGAGCAGTACTTC. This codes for CASSSRLAGVAEQYF.